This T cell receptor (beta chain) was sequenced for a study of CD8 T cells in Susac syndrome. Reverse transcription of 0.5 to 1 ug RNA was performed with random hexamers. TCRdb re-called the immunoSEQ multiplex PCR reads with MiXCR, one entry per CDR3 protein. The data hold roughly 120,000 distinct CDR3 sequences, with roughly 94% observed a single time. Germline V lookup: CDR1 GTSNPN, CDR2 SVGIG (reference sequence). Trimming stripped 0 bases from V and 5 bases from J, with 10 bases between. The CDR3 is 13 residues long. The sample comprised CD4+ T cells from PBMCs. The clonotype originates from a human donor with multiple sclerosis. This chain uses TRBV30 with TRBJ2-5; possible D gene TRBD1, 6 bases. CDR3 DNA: TGTGCCTGGAGTGTACAGGGCCGGGAGACCCAGTACTTC. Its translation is CAWSVQGRETQYF.